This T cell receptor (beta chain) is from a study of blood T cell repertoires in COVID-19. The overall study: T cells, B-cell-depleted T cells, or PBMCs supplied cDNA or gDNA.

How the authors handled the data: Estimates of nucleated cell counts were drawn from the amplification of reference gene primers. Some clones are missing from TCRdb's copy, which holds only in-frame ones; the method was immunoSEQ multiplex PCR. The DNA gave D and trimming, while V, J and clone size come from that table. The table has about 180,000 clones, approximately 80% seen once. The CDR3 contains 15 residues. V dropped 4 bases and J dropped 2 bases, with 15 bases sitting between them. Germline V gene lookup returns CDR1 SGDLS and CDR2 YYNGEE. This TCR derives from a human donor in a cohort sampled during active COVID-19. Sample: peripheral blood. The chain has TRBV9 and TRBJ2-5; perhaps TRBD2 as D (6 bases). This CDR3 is CASSSWGGFQETQYF. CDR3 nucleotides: TGTGCCAGCAGCTCCTGGGGAGGTTTTCAAGAGACCCAGTACTTC.